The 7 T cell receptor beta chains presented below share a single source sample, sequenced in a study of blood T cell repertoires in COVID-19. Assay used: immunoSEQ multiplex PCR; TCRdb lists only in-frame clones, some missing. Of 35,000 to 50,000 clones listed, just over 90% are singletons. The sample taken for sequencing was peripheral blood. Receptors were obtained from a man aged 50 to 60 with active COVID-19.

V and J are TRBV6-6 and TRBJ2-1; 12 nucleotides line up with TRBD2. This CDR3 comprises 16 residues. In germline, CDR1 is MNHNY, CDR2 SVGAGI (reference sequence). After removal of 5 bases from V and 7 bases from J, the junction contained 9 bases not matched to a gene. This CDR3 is CASSQWTSGEGNEQFF. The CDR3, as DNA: TGTGCCAGCAGTCAATGGACTAGCGGGGAAGGAAATGAGCAGTTCTTC.

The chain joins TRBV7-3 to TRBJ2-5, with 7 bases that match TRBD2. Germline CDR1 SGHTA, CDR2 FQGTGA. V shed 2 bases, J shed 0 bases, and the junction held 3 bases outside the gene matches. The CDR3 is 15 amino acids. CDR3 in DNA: TGTGCCAGCAGCTTAGGTAGCGGGTACCAAGAGACCCAGTACTTC. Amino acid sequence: CASSLGSGYQETQYF.

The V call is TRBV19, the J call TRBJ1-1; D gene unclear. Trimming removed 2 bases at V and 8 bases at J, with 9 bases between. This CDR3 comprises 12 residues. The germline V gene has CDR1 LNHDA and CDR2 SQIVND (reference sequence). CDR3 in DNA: TGTGCCAGTAGTATATCGGCGGGCGAAGCTTTCTTT. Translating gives CASSISAGEAFF.

CDR3: CASSQDERQGSETQYF. DNA for the CDR3: TGTGCCAGCAGCCAAGATGAGAGACAGGGATCAGAGACCCAGTACTTC. The rearrangement joins TRBV3-1 (or the pseudogene TRBV3-2) to TRBJ2-5, with TRBD1 matching over 7 bases. The junction had 8 bases not matched to a gene; V was cut back by 0 bases and J by 4 bases. This CDR3 spans 16 amino acids. Germline V gene data show CDR1 as LGHDT and CDR2 as YNNKEL (reference sequence).

Written as DNA, the CDR3 is TGTGCCAGCAGCCAAGGGACAGGGGCCTATGGCTACACCTTC. Translating gives CASSQGTGAYGYTF. This chain uses TRBV3-1 (or the pseudogene TRBV3-2) with TRBJ1-2; TRBD1 agrees at 9 bases. Germline CDR1 LGHDT, CDR2 YNNKEL (reference sequence). This CDR3 spans 14 amino acids. Trimming cost V 1 base and J 4 bases; bases outside gene matches: 1.

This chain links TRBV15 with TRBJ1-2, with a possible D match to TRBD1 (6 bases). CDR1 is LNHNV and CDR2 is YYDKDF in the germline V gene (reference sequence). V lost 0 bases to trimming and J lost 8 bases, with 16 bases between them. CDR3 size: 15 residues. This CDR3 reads CATSRDLDSHVGYTF. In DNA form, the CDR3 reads TGTGCCACCAGCAGAGATTTGGACAGCCACGTCGGCTACACCTTC.

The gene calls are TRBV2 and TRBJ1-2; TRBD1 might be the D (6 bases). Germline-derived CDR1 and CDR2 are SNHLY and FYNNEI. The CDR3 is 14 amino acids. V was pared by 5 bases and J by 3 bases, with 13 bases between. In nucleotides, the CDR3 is TGTGCCAGCAGTACAGGGTTGAACGACTATGGCTACACCTTC. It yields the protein CASSTGLNDYGYTF.